This T cell receptor beta chain was profiled in a study of shared clonotypes between healthy human individuals. This clone was counted once. The antigen is undetermined. Study-wide findings and caveats: Memory subsets generally showed smaller estimated richness than naive subsets did.

Per the authors' pipeline: Filtering differed because ImmunoSEQ produced junction-only sequences that carried no quality scores. Profiling relied on immunoSEQ multiplex PCR, and the TCRdb table lists in-frame clones only, not all of them. V and J calls plus clone size are reproduced from that table; the DNA served to infer D and trimming. The sample shows about 2.4 million clones, 93% of them seen only once. Caucasian adults living in Nashville, Tennessee, provided all samples. This sequence originates from a man between 18 and 29 years old in good health. Some clones in this sample may be carry-over from other donors' samples. Material: naive CD4+ T cells from PBMCs. Subset indicated: CD45RA+ positively selected.

The DNA for the CDR3 is TGTGCCAGCAGCTTCTCGGCAGGGGTGGCGGGAAATGGCTACACCTTC. It encodes CASSFSAGVAGNGYTF. The chain employs TRBV7-3 and TRBJ1-2; D possibly corresponds to TRBD1 (6 bases). From germline, CDR1 is SGHTA and CDR2 FQGTGA. V lost 3 bases and J 6 bases, leaving 20 bases between the germline ends. This CDR3 has 16 amino acids.